This T cell receptor (beta chain) was observed in a study of T-cell reconstitution after alpha-beta-depleted transplantation in children. Whole-study results and caveats: The study traced high day-60 TCRbeta diversity in some patients to surviving recipient T cells and thymic progenitors. Several hundred rapidly expanded clones from non-depleted graft cells reportedly supplied alpha-beta T cells about two months post-transplant.

Remarks on this clonotype: Its antigen is unidentified.

A library of TCRbeta sequences, prepared with unique molecular identifiers, was generated. One entry per CDR3 protein results from TCRdb running MiXCR on the PCR reads. This table holds roughly 500,000 distinct CDR3 sequences, about 10% found once. This CDR3 comprises 15 residues. Trimming at V came to 5 bases and at J to 1 base, leaving 7 bases not matched to a gene. CDR1 and CDR2 (germline): DFQATT, SNEGSKA (reference sequence). The V gene is TRBV20-1, the J gene TRBJ2-7; 11 nucleotides line up with TRBD2. This clonotype was sampled from a child aged 2 to 9 with inherited bone marrow failure, due to receive a stem cell transplant. The sample was PBMCs, taken before TCRalphabeta/CD19-depleted stem cell transplant. The CDR3 DNA reads as TGCAGTGCTGGCGACACTAGCGGGGGATCCTACGAGCAGTACTTC. It codes for CSAGDTSGGSYEQYF.